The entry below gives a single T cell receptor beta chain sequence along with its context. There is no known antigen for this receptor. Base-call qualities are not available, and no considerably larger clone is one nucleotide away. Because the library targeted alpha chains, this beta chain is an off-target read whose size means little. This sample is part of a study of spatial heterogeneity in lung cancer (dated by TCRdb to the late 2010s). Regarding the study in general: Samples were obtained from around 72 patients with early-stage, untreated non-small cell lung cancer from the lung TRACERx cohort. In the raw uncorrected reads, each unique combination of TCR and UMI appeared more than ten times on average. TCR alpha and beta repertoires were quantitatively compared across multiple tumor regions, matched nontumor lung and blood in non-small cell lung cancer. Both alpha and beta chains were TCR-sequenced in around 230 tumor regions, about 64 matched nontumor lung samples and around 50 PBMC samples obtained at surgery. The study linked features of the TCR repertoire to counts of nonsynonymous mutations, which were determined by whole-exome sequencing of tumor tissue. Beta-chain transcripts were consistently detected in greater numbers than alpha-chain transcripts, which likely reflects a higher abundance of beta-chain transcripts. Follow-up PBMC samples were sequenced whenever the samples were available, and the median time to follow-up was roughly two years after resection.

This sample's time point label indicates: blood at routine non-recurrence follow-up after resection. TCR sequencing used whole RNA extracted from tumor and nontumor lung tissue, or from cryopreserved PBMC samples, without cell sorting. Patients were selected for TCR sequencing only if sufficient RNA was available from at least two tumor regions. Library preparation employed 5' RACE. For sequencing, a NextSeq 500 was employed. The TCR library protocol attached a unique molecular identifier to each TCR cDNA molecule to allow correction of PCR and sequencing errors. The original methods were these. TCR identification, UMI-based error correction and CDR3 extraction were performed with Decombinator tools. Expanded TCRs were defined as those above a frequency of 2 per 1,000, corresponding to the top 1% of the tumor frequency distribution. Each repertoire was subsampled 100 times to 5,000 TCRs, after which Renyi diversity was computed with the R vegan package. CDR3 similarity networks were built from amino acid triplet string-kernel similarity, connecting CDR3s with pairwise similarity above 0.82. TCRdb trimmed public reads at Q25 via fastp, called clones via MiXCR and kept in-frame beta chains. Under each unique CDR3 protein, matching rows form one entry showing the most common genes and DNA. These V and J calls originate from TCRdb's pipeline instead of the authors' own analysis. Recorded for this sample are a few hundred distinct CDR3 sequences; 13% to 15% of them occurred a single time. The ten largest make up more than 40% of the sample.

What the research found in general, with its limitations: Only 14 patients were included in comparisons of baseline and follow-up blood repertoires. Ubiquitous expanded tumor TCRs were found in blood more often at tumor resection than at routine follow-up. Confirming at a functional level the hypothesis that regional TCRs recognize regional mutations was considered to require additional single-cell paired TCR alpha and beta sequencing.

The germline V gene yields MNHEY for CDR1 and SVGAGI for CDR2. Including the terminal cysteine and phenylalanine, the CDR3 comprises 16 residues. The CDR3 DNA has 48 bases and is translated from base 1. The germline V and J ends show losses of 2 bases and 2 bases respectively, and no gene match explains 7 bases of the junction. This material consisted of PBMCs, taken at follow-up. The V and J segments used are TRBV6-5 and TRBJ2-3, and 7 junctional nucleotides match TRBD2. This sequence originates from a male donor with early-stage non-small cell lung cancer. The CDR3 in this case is CASSYSLAELTDTQYF. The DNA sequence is TGTGCCAGCAGTTACAGTCTAGCGGAACTCACAGATACGCAGTATTTT.